The rows below give T cell receptor beta chains drawn from one sample of a study of T cells in Graves' hyperthyroidism and ophthalmopathy. Each CDR3 protein is one row after TCRdb ran MiXCR on the multiplex PCR reads. The sample carries some 510,000 distinct CDR3 sequences, 20% to 25% recorded once. The sequencing input was blood. All receptors come from a man aged 18 to 30 with Graves' hyperthyroidism. Both conserved end residues are part of each CDR3. Each record gives: CDR3 protein, CDR3 DNA, D gene, J gene, clone size, V gene. The D gene is left open where the match is weak. Some rows mark clone size as missing; the rest say once, few, many or name a class of expanded clone.

CDR3 protein: CASSGVPGRTYEQYF
CDR3 DNA: TGCGCCAGCAGCGGAGTTCCGGGACGGACCTACGAGCAGTACTTC
D gene: -
J gene: TRBJ2-7
clone size: many
V gene: TRBV4-1

CDR3 protein: CASSLSPKGNTEAFF
CDR3 DNA: TGTGCCAGCAGCTTAAGTCCGAAAGGGAACACTGAAGCTTTCTTT
D gene: -
J gene: TRBJ1-1
clone size: -
V gene: TRBV11-1

CDR3 protein: CASSPYAGLAGEQYF
CDR3 DNA: TGTGCCAGTAGTCCCTATGCAGGACTAGCGGGCGAGCAGTACTTC
D gene: TRBD2
J gene: TRBJ2-7
clone size: many
V gene: TRBV19

CDR3 protein: CSASISAGTSETQYF
CDR3 DNA: TGCAGTGCTTCTATCAGCGCCGGGACCTCGGAGACCCAGTACTTC
D gene: -
J gene: TRBJ2-5
clone size: many
V gene: TRBV20-1

CDR3 protein: CASSLQGANYEQYF
CDR3 DNA: TGTGCCAGCAGTCTGCAGGGGGCGAACTACGAGCAGTACTTC
D gene: TRBD1
J gene: TRBJ2-7
clone size: many
V gene: TRBV12-3/TRBV12-4

CDR3 protein: CASSLEGPGTSPLHF
CDR3 DNA: TGTGCCAGCAGCTTAGAGGGACCGGGTACTTCACCCCTCCACTTT
D gene: -
J gene: TRBJ1-6
clone size: few
V gene: TRBV7-8

CDR3 protein: CASTSDRGSQPQHF
CDR3 DNA: TGTGCCAGCACCTCCGACAGGGGAAGTCAGCCCCAGCATTTT
D gene: TRBD1
J gene: TRBJ1-5
clone size: many
V gene: TRBV2

CDR3 protein: CASTPAGQGDIQPQHF
CDR3 DNA: TGTGCCAGCACCCCCGCGGGACAGGGGGATATACAGCCCCAGCATTTT
D gene: TRBD1
J gene: TRBJ1-5
clone size: few
V gene: TRBV28

CDR3 protein: CASSSPPFGYTF
CDR3 DNA: TGTGCCAGCAGTTCTCCGCCATTTGGCTACACCTTC
D gene: -
J gene: TRBJ1-2
clone size: many
V gene: TRBV13

CDR3 protein: CASSFDRQYGYTF
CDR3 DNA: TGTGCCAGCAGCTTTGACAGACAGTATGGCTACACCTTC
D gene: -
J gene: TRBJ1-2
clone size: many
V gene: TRBV11-2

CDR3 protein: CASSYQGASSYEQYF
CDR3 DNA: TGTGCCAGCAGTTACCAGGGGGCAAGCTCCTACGAGCAGTACTTC
D gene: TRBD1
J gene: TRBJ2-7
clone size: many
V gene: TRBV6-5

CDR3 protein: CAIPGNSGANVLTF
CDR3 DNA: TGTGCCATACCCGGGAACTCTGGGGCCAACGTCCTGACTTTC
D gene: -
J gene: TRBJ2-6
clone size: many
V gene: TRBV7-9

CDR3 protein: CASSLIHRVRSGNTIYF
CDR3 DNA: TGTGCCAGCAGCTTAATCCACAGGGTCCGCTCTGGAAACACCATATATTTT
D gene: -
J gene: TRBJ1-3
clone size: many
V gene: TRBV11-1

CDR3 protein: CASSLAGRTGRTGELFF
CDR3 DNA: TGTGCCAGCAGTTTAGCGGGAAGGACAGGGAGGACCGGGGAGCTGTTTTTT
D gene: TRBD1
J gene: TRBJ2-2
clone size: few
V gene: TRBV12-3/TRBV12-4

CDR3 protein: CASSPDRAVFVETQYF
CDR3 DNA: TGTGCCAGCAGTCCTGACAGGGCGGTTTTTGTAGAGACCCAGTACTTC
D gene: TRBD1
J gene: TRBJ2-5
clone size: -
V gene: TRBV28

CDR3 protein: CASGPTPGQGVIAFF
CDR3 DNA: TGTGCTAGTGGTCCAACCCCCGGGCAGGGCGTCATCGCGTTCTTT
D gene: -
J gene: TRBJ1-1
clone size: many
V gene: TRBV12-5

CDR3 protein: CASNPSSTGELFF
CDR3 DNA: TGTGCCTCAAATCCAAGCAGCACCGGGGAGCTGTTTTTT
D gene: -
J gene: TRBJ2-2
clone size: many
V gene: TRBV11-2

CDR3 protein: CASSLAGQLGEAFF
CDR3 DNA: TGCGCCAGCAGCTTGGCGGGACAACTAGGGGAAGCTTTCTTT
D gene: -
J gene: TRBJ1-1
clone size: -
V gene: TRBV5-1

CDR3 protein: CASSLLGDENTEAFF
CDR3 DNA: TGTGCCAGCAGCTTACTCGGGGATGAGAACACTGAAGCTTTCTTT
D gene: -
J gene: TRBJ1-1
clone size: many
V gene: TRBV11-1

CDR3 protein: CASSFKGGNQPQHF
CDR3 DNA: TGTGCCAGCAGTTTCAAGGGGGGCAATCAGCCCCAGCATTTT
D gene: -
J gene: TRBJ1-5
clone size: few
V gene: TRBV12-3/TRBV12-4

CDR3 protein: CASSRDAYEQYF
CDR3 DNA: TGTGCCAGCAGCCGGGACGCCTACGAGCAGTACTTC
D gene: -
J gene: TRBJ2-7
clone size: many
V gene: TRBV6-2/TRBV6-3

CDR3 protein: CASRRVGNSPLHF
CDR3 DNA: TGTGCCAGCAGGCGAGTCGGGAATTCACCCCTCCACTTT
D gene: -
J gene: TRBJ1-6
clone size: many
V gene: TRBV6-1